This is a list of T cell receptor beta chains from one sample in a study of spatial heterogeneity in lung cancer. TCRdb processed the 5' RACE reads anew with MiXCR; each CDR3 protein has one entry. The sample carries roughly 8,000 distinct CDR3 sequences, 5.4% recorded once. The sequences come from PBMCs, collected at surgery. The receptor set was obtained from a male donor with early-stage non-small cell lung cancer. Both conserved end residues are part of each CDR3. The order of the fields is CDR3 protein, CDR3 DNA, clone size, D gene, V gene, J gene. D genes are given only for firm matches. Clone size is shown for a subset of rows, as once, few, many or a class of expanded clone.

CDR3: CSAGTDNYGYTF
DNA: TGCAGTGCTGGGACGGATAACTATGGCTACACCTTC
size: many
D: NA
V: TRBV20-1
J: TRBJ1-2

CDR3: CASSQDGWTSRETQYF
DNA: TGTGCCAGCAGCCAAGATGGGTGGACTAGCCGGGAGACCCAGTACTTC
size: many
D: TRBD2
V: TRBV14
J: TRBJ2-5

CDR3: CASSIWGQGYNEQFF
DNA: TGTGCCAGTAGTATATGGGGACAGGGTTACAATGAGCAGTTCTTC
size: many
D: TRBD1
V: TRBV19
J: TRBJ2-1

CDR3: CASSQDARDEQYF
DNA: TGCGCCAGCAGCCAAGACGCGAGGGACGAGCAGTACTTC
size: many
D: NA
V: TRBV4-3
J: TRBJ2-7

CDR3: CASSLRLAVYEQYF
DNA: TGTGCCAGCAGTTTGCGTCTAGCGGTCTACGAGCAGTACTTC
size: many
D: TRBD2
V: TRBV28
J: TRBJ2-7

CDR3: CASSLGDTTYEQYF
DNA: TGTGCCAGCAGCTTAGGGGACACCACCTACGAGCAGTACTTC
size: many
D: NA
V: TRBV7-2
J: TRBJ2-7

CDR3: CASSDLPQMGRNSYEQYF
DNA: TGTGCCAGCAGTGATTTACCCCAGATGGGGCGGAACTCCTACGAGCAGTACTTC
size: many
D: NA
V: TRBV2
J: TRBJ2-7

CDR3: CASSLVLNQPQHF
DNA: TGTGCCAGCAGCTTGGTCCTCAATCAGCCCCAGCATTTT
size: many
D: NA
V: TRBV5-8
J: TRBJ1-5

CDR3: CASSHGPECEQYF
DNA: TGTGCCAGCAGCCACGGGCCGGAGTGCGAGCAGTACTTC
size: NA
D: NA
V: TRBV7-8
J: TRBJ2-7

CDR3: CATGGTDYNEQFF
DNA: TGTGCCACCGGGGGCACGGACTACAATGAGCAGTTCTTC
size: many
D: NA
V: TRBV24-1
J: TRBJ2-1

CDR3: CASSLESGRGTGELFF
DNA: TGTGCCAGCAGCTTGGAGAGCGGCCGGGGGACCGGGGAGCTGTTTTTT
size: many
D: NA
V: TRBV5-5
J: TRBJ2-2

CDR3: CASSPPNRGRNQPQHF
DNA: TGTGCCAGCTCACCACCTAACAGGGGAAGAAATCAGCCCCAGCATTTT
size: many
D: TRBD1
V: TRBV18
J: TRBJ1-5

CDR3: CASSQTGLAAENEQFF
DNA: TGCGCCAGCAGCCAGACGGGACTAGCGGCTGAGAATGAGCAGTTCTTC
size: few
D: TRBD2
V: TRBV5-1
J: TRBJ2-1

CDR3: CASNRGQGNTGELFF
DNA: TGTGCCAGCAACCGTGGGCAGGGGAACACCGGGGAGCTGTTTTTT
size: many
D: NA
V: TRBV6-5
J: TRBJ2-2

CDR3: CASSRQGYEQYF
DNA: TGTGCCAGCAGTCGACAGGGGTACGAGCAGTACTTC
size: many
D: TRBD1
V: TRBV6-6
J: TRBJ2-7

CDR3: CAISGTSGHQETQYF
DNA: TGTGCCATCAGTGGGACTAGCGGGCACCAAGAGACCCAGTACTTC
size: medium-sized
D: TRBD2
V: TRBV10-3
J: TRBJ2-5

CDR3: CASRALSTEAFF
DNA: TGTGCCAGCAGAGCCTTGAGCACTGAAGCTTTCTTT
size: NA
D: NA
V: TRBV28
J: TRBJ1-1

CDR3: CASSPPGTDTQYF
DNA: TGTGCCAGCAGCCCACCGGGCACAGATACGCAGTATTTT
size: NA
D: NA
V: TRBV7-2
J: TRBJ2-3

CDR3: CASSLVTHEQFF
DNA: TGTGCCAGCAGCTTAGTAACCCATGAGCAGTTCTTC
size: NA
D: NA
V: TRBV7-9
J: TRBJ2-1

CDR3: CASSLGEKLFF
DNA: TGTGCCAGCAGTTTGGGGGAAAAACTGTTTTTT
size: many
D: NA
V: TRBV12-3/TRBV12-4
J: TRBJ1-4

CDR3: CATTGTPNTGELFF
DNA: TGTGCCACGACCGGGACACCGAACACCGGGGAGCTGTTTTTT
size: many
D: NA
V: TRBV6-5
J: TRBJ2-2

CDR3: CSARDPDRQLKDEQFF
DNA: TGCAGTGCTAGAGACCCGGACAGGCAGCTGAAGGATGAGCAGTTCTTC
size: many
D: TRBD1
V: TRBV20-1
J: TRBJ2-1

CDR3: CAISYSDRDTEAFF
DNA: TGTGCCATCAGTTACTCGGACAGGGACACTGAAGCTTTCTTT
size: many
D: TRBD1
V: TRBV10-3
J: TRBJ1-1

CDR3: CASSFVGGQGNGYTF
DNA: TGTGCCAGCAGTTTTGTAGGTGGGCAGGGTAATGGCTACACCTTC
size: many
D: NA
V: TRBV27
J: TRBJ1-2

CDR3: CASSPTWDYEQYF
DNA: TGTGCCAGCAGCCCGACGTGGGACTACGAGCAGTACTTC
size: NA
D: NA
V: TRBV5-8
J: TRBJ2-7

CDR3: CATSDFSAGGRDTQYF
DNA: TGTGCCACCAGTGATTTCTCGGCGGGAGGAAGGGATACGCAGTATTTT
size: many
D: TRBD2
V: TRBV24-1
J: TRBJ2-3

CDR3: CASSEYAPGLGAGETQYF
DNA: TGTGCCAGCAGTGAATACGCGCCGGGTCTTGGGGCGGGCGAGACCCAGTACTTC
size: many
D: NA
V: TRBV2
J: TRBJ2-5

CDR3: CASRLSAGDGYTF
DNA: TGTGCCAGCAGACTAAGCGCGGGGGATGGCTACACCTTC
size: few
D: NA
V: TRBV12-3/TRBV12-4
J: TRBJ1-2

CDR3: CASSSISNYGYTF
DNA: TGTGCCAGCAGCTCTATAAGTAACTATGGCTACACCTTC
size: many
D: NA
V: TRBV7-9
J: TRBJ1-2

CDR3: CSVQTGKGHEQYF
DNA: TGCAGCGTTCAAACGGGGAAGGGACACGAGCAGTACTTC
size: many
D: NA
V: TRBV29-1
J: TRBJ2-7

CDR3: CATSDPGQGPGNEQFF
DNA: TGTGCCACCAGTGACCCCGGACAGGGGCCGGGGAATGAGCAGTTCTTC
size: many
D: TRBD1
V: TRBV24-1
J: TRBJ2-1

CDR3: CASSLRRGNTEAFF
DNA: TGTGCCAGCAGCTTGCGGAGAGGGAACACTGAAGCTTTCTTT
size: many
D: NA
V: TRBV7-2
J: TRBJ1-1

CDR3: CASSPLGPNQPQHF
DNA: TGCGCCAGCAGCCCCCTGGGCCCAAATCAGCCCCAGCATTTT
size: many
D: NA
V: TRBV5-1
J: TRBJ1-5

CDR3: CAISESTGPPYNEQFF
DNA: TGTGCCATCAGTGAGTCGACAGGGCCTCCCTACAATGAGCAGTTCTTC
size: NA
D: TRBD1
V: TRBV10-3
J: TRBJ2-1

CDR3: CASSKDSSSVDGYTF
DNA: TGTGCCAGCAGTAAGGACTCCTCTTCAGTCGATGGCTACACCTTC
size: many
D: NA
V: TRBV28
J: TRBJ1-2

CDR3: CASSSGTGTEQYF
DNA: TGTGCCAGCAGCTCCGGGACAGGGACCGAGCAGTACTTC
size: NA
D: TRBD1
V: TRBV6-2/TRBV6-3
J: TRBJ2-7

CDR3: CASDRDTSRQYF
DNA: TGTGCCAGCGATAGGGATACGAGTCGGCAGTACTTC
size: many
D: NA
V: TRBV11-2
J: TRBJ2-7

CDR3: CAWGKGPYEQYF
DNA: TGTGCCTGGGGGAAGGGGCCCTACGAGCAGTACTTC
size: many
D: NA
V: TRBV30
J: TRBJ2-7

CDR3: CASSLGPLKPNEQFF
DNA: TGTGCCAGCAGCTTAGGACCCCTCAAGCCCAATGAGCAGTTCTTC
size: many
D: NA
V: TRBV11-2
J: TRBJ2-1

CDR3: CAIRGGTTYNEQFF
DNA: TGTGCCATCAGGGGGGGGACTACTTACAATGAGCAGTTCTTC
size: many
D: TRBD2
V: TRBV10-3
J: TRBJ2-1

CDR3: CASSRDGTNYGYTF
DNA: TGTGCCAGCAGTAGGGACGGAACTAACTATGGCTACACCTTC
size: medium-sized
D: NA
V: TRBV12-3/TRBV12-4
J: TRBJ1-2

CDR3: CASSIQGYEQYF
DNA: TGTGCCAGCAGCATTCAGGGTTACGAGCAGTACTTC
size: many
D: NA
V: TRBV11-2
J: TRBJ2-7

CDR3: CASSEPRTALNTEAFF
DNA: TGTGCCAGCAGTGAACCCCGGACAGCCTTGAACACTGAAGCTTTCTTT
size: many
D: NA
V: TRBV6-1
J: TRBJ1-1

CDR3: CASSLPGLAGSEQYF
DNA: TGTGCCAGCTCACTCCCCGGACTAGCGGGAAGCGAGCAGTACTTC
size: many
D: TRBD2
V: TRBV18
J: TRBJ2-7

CDR3: CASRPMGQYGYTF
DNA: TGTGCCAGCAGGCCGATGGGACAGTATGGCTACACCTTC
size: NA
D: TRBD1
V: TRBV25-1
J: TRBJ1-2

CDR3: CASSLYVGLDSLNTGELFF
DNA: TGTGCCAGCAGTTTATATGTCGGGCTGGATTCCCTCAACACCGGGGAGCTGTTTTTT
size: many
D: NA
V: TRBV27
J: TRBJ2-2